This entry describes one T cell receptor (beta chain). Under the authors' procedure: Nucleated cell counts were estimated from reference gene primer amplification. Generated by immunoSEQ multiplex PCR, the TCRdb table keeps only in-frame clones and is missing some. V, J and clone size derive from that table, while D and trimming were established from the DNA sequence. Among around 250,000 clones listed, roughly nine tenths were seen once. The CDR3 runs to 13 residues. Unmatched junction bases numbered 3, after V lost 3 bases and J lost 7 bases. Germline loops: CDR1 SGDLS, CDR2 YYNGEE. This specimen comes from a study of blood T cell repertoires in COVID-19. Study background: Some COVID-19 samples were acute and others convalescent; all came from the United States, Italy and Spain. T cells, B-cell-depleted T cells, or PBMCs supplied cDNA or gDNA.

The clonotype originates from a young man with active or convalescent COVID-19. The chain couples TRBV9 to TRBJ2-1; 8 nucleotides agree with TRBD1. The specimen sequenced was peripheral blood. The CDR3 spells CASSATGVNEQFF. The CDR3 nucleotides are TGTGCCAGCAGCGCGACAGGGGTTAATGAGCAGTTCTTC.